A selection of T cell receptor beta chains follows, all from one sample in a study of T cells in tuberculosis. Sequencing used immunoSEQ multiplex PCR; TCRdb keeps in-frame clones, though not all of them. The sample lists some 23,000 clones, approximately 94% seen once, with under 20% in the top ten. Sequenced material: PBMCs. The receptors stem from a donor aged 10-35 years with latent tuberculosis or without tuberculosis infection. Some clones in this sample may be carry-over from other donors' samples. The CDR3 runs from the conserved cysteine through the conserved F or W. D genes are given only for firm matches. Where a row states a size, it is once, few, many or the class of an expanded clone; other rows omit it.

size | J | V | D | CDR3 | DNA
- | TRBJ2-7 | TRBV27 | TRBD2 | CASSSPGLAFYEQYF | TGTGCCAGCAGCTCACCGGGACTAGCCTTCTACGAGCAGTACTTC
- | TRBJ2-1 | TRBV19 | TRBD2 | CASSIVGLAGEGEQFF | TGTGCCAGTAGTATTGTAGGACTAGCGGGAGAGGGTGAGCAGTTCTTC
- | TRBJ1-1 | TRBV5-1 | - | CASSVTGSNTEAFF | TGCGCCAGCAGCGTTACGGGTTCGAACACTGAAGCTTTCTTT
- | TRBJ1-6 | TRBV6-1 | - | CASSEGQAYNSPLHF | TGTGCCAGCAGTGAAGGACAGGCCTATAATTCACCCCTCCACTTT
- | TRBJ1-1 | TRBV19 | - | CASLAPQPRVEAFF | TGTGCCAGCCTAGCCCCCCAGCCCCGGGTTGAAGCTTTCTTT
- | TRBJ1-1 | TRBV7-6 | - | CASTPRGTLNTEAFF | TGTGCCAGCACTCCGCGGGGGACCTTGAACACTGAAGCTTTCTTT
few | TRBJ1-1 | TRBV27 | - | CASSLSGDSDTEAFF | TGTGCCAGCAGTTTATCGGGAGATAGTGACACTGAAGCTTTCTTT
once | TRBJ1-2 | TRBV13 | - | CASSGENYGYTF | TGTGCCAGCTCGGGGGAGAACTATGGCTACACCTTC
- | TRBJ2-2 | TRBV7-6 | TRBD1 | CASSWDRSNTGELFF | TGTGCCAGCAGCTGGGACAGGTCGAACACCGGGGAGCTGTTTTTT
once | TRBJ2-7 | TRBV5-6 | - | CASSLVSGPTREQYF | TGTGCCAGCAGCTTGGTGTCTGGCCCCACCCGCGAGCAGTACTTC
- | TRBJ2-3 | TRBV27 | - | CASNLADSTDTQYF | TGTGCCAGCAATTTAGCGGATAGCACAGATACGCAGTATTTT
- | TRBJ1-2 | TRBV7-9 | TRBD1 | CASSSHRTGENYGYTF | TGTGCCAGCAGCTCACACCGGACAGGAGAAAACTATGGCTACACCTTC
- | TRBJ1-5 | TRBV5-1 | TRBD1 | CASSDVQGAEPQHF | TGCGCCAGCAGCGATGTGCAGGGGGCCGAGCCCCAGCATTTT
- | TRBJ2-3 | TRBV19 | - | CASRDRSTDTQYF | TGTGCCAGTAGGGACAGAAGCACAGATACGCAGTATTTT
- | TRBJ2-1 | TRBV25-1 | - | CASRKPGDSGYNEQFF | TGTGCCAGCAGGAAACCAGGGGATTCGGGTTACAATGAGCAGTTCTTC
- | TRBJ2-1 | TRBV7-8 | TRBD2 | CASSSKRETSNEQFF | TGTGCCAGCAGCTCGAAGCGGGAGACGTCGAATGAGCAGTTCTTC
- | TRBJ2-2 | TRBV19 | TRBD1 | CASSIESGGRGYTGELFF | TGTGCCAGTAGTATAGAGTCAGGGGGCAGGGGTTACACCGGGGAGCTGTTTTTT
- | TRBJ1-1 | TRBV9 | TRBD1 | CASSGEGTGRLFDTEAFF | TGTGCCAGCAGCGGCGAGGGGACAGGGCGGCTGTTCGACACTGAAGCTTTCTTT
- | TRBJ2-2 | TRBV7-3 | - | CASSLLGTQNTGELFF | TGTGCCAGCAGCTTGCTAGGGACACAGAACACCGGGGAGCTGTTTTTT
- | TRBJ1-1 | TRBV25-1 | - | CASSDTLLKAFF | TGTGCCAGCAGTGATACCCTATTGAAAGCTTTCTTT
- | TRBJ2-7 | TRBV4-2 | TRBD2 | CASSQGTSGPYEQYF | TGTGCCAGCAGCCAAGGAACTAGCGGACCCTACGAGCAGTACTTC
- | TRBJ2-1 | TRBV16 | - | CASSQPLQALFLNEQFF | TGTGCCAGCAGCCAACCGTTACAGGCGCTTTTTCTCAATGAGCAGTTCTTC
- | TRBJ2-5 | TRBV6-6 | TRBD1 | CASSIGQGLRMETQYF | TGTGCCAGCAGTATCGGACAGGGCTTGAGGATGGAGACCCAGTACTTC
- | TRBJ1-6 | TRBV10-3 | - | CAITMDTKNSPLHF | TGTGCCATCACCATGGACACGAAGAATTCACCCCTCCACTTT
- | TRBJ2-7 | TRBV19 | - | CASSIAASWWGESYEQYF | TGTGCCAGTAGTATAGCTGCTTCGTGGTGGGGCGAATCCTACGAGCAGTACTTC
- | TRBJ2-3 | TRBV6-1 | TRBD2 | CASSGTSRRDTQYF | TGTGCCAGCAGTGGGACTAGCCGGCGCGATACGCAGTATTTT
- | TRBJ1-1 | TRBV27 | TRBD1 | CASSWRTGSNTEAFF | TGTGCCAGCAGTTGGCGGACAGGATCGAACACTGAAGCTTTCTTT
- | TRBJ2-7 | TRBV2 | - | CASSPTYEQYF | TGTGCCAGCAGTCCTACCTACGAGCAGTACTTC
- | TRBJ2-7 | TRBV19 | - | CASSIEPMSPYEQYF | TGTGCCAGTAGTATAGAACCCATGAGCCCCTACGAGCAGTACTTC
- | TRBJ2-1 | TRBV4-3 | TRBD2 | CASSQDKRAGDSYNEQFF | TGCGCCAGCAGCCAAGATAAGAGGGCGGGGGACTCCTACAATGAGCAGTTCTTC
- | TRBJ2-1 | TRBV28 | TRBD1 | CASSLAGQGGNEQFF | TGTGCCAGCAGTTTGGCGGGACAGGGTGGGAATGAGCAGTTCTTC
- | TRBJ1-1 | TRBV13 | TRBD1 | CASSLGQGTALTRGAFF | TGTGCCAGCAGCTTAGGCCAGGGGACAGCCCTGACAAGAGGGGCTTTCTTT
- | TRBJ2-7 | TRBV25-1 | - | CASSHWELDEQYF | TGTGCCAGCAGTCATTGGGAGCTGGACGAGCAGTACTTC
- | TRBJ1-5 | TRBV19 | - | CASSTGNWQPQHF | TGTGCCAGTAGTACTGGCAATTGGCAGCCCCAGCATTTT
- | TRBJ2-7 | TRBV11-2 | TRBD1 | CASSLPGTGIYEQYF | TGTGCCAGCAGCTTACCAGGGACAGGGATCTACGAGCAGTACTTC
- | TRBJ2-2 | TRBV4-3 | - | CASSYSGNTGELFF | TGCGCCAGCAGCTATAGCGGGAACACCGGGGAGCTGTTTTTT
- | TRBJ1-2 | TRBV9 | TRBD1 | CASSRDRGLPYGYTF | TGTGCCAGCAGTCGGGACAGGGGGCTTCCCTATGGCTACACCTTC
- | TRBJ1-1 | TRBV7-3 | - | CASSYQENTEAFF | TGTGCCAGCAGTTACCAGGAGAACACTGAAGCTTTCTTT
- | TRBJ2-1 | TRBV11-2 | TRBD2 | CASSLTAGGDEQFF | TGTGCCAGCAGCTTAACGGCGGGGGGGGATGAGCAGTTCTTC
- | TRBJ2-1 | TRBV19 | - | CASSIPAGSYNEQFF | TGTGCCAGTAGTATCCCGGCAGGGTCCTACAATGAGCAGTTCTTC
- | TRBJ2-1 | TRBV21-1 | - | CASSKGRVEDRAGYNEQFF | TGTGCCAGCAGCAAAGGGAGGGTCGAAGACAGGGCAGGATACAATGAGCAGTTCTTC
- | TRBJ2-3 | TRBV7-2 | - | CASSSPPGTDTQYF | TGTGCCAGCAGCTCCCCCCCGGGAACAGATACGCAGTATTTT
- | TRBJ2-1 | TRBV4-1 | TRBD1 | CASRLGQGAYVEQFF | TGCGCCAGCCGCTTGGGACAGGGGGCGTACGTTGAGCAGTTCTTC
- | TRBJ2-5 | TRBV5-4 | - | CASSWGVGLGETQYF | TGTGCCAGCAGCTGGGGGGTGGGATTAGGCGAGACCCAGTACTTC
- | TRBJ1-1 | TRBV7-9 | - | CASSAGQLNTEAFF | TGTGCCAGCAGCGCCGGACAGCTTAACACTGAAGCTTTCTTT
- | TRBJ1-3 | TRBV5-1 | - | CASSSPRGDLSGNTIYF | TGCGCCAGCAGCTCCCCCCGCGGGGATCTCTCTGGAAACACCATATATTTT
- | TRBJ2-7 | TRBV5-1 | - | CASSLTGTPYEQYF | TGCGCCAGCAGCTTGACGGGGACTCCCTACGAGCAGTACTTC
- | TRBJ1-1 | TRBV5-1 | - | CASSWGPGLPAGTEAFF | TGCGCCAGCAGCTGGGGACCGGGACTTCCAGCGGGGACTGAAGCTTTCTTT
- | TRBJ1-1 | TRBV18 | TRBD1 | CASSPTGDTEAFF | TGTGCCAGCTCCCCTACAGGGGACACTGAAGCTTTCTTT
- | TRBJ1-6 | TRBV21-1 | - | CASSKPTGNSPLHF | TGTGCCAGCAGCAAACCGACAGGGAATTCACCCCTCCACTTT
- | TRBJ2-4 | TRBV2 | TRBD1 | CASTADRGKNIQYF | TGTGCCAGCACCGCTGACAGGGGAAAAAACATTCAGTACTTC
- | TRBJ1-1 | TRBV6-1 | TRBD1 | CASSGQGYTEAFF | TGTGCCAGCAGTGGACAGGGTTACACTGAAGCTTTCTTT
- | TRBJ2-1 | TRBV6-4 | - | CASSIDSNNEQFF | TGTGCCAGCAGTATAGACTCGAACAATGAGCAGTTCTTC